The clone carrying this T cell receptor (beta chain) was counted many times. Documented treatment: PENTA 11 planned treatment interruption arm or continuous ART arm. Samples needed at least 5 million viable cryopreserved PBMCs. The data are from a study of HIV-infected children after antiretroviral therapy interruption. Study background: Most children had recorded EBV and CMV exposure.

A 3' RACE protocol on RNA, with unique molecular identifiers, produced the TCR library. TCRdb recomputed calls from the 3' RACE reads with MiXCR, one row per CDR3 protein. Of approximately 95,000 distinct CDR3 sequences in the sample, approximately 6.9% were seen once. CDR1 and CDR2 from the germline V gene are KGHDR and SFDVKD. Germline trimming cut 3 bases from V and 3 bases from J; bases unmatched to any gene: 0. The CDR3 extends over 15 amino acids. The sample here was CD45RA+ CD4+ T cells from PBMCs, pooled from several time points, taken from a donor given antiretroviral therapy, either interrupted or continuous. Documented subset: naive CD4+ CD45RA+ CD45RO- T cells. The receptor comes from a pool of human donors with HIV. The chain combines TRBV24-1 with TRBJ2-7, with 14 bases identical to TRBD2. The CDR3 DNA reads as TGTGCCACCAGTGATGGGACTAGCGGGGGCTACGAGCAGTACTTC. Translation: CATSDGTSGGYEQYF.